This T cell receptor (beta chain) was profiled in a study of CD8+ T cells in alopecia areata. J gave up 0 bases and V 5 bases, and 4 bases lay outside the gene matches. This CDR3 is 15 amino acids long. The germline CDR1 and CDR2 sequences are SGDLS and YYNGEE. Extracted RNA was reverse transcribed into cDNA, the sequencing template. Assay used: immunoSEQ multiplex PCR; TCRdb lists only in-frame clones, some missing. The sample holds 150,000 or so clones, over 70% seen once. The genes are TRBV9 and TRBJ2-4; 8 positions match TRBD2. This sequence was found in a human donor with alopecia areata. The sequencing used CD8+ T cells sorted from blood, collected at week 0. The CDR3 here is CASSLSGGAKNIQYF. The CDR3 nucleotides read TGTGCCAGCAGTCTCAGCGGGGGAGCCAAAAACATTCAGTACTTC.